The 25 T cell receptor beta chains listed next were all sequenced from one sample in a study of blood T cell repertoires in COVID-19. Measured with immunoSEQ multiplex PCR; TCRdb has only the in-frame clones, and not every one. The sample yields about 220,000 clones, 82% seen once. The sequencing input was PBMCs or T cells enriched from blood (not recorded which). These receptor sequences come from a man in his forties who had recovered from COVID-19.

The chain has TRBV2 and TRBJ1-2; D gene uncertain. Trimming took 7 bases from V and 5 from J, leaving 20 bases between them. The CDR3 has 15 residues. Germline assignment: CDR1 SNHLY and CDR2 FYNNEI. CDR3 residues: CASTLTGYSQYGYTF. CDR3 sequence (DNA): TGTGCCAGCACCCTAACGGGGTACTCCCAGTATGGCTACACCTTC.

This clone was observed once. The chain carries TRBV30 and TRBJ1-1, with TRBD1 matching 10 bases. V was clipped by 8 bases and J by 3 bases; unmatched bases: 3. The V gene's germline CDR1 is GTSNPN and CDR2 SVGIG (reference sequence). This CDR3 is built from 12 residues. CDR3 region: CARDRGDTEAFF. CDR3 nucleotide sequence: TGTGCCCGGGACAGGGGCGACACTGAAGCTTTCTTT.

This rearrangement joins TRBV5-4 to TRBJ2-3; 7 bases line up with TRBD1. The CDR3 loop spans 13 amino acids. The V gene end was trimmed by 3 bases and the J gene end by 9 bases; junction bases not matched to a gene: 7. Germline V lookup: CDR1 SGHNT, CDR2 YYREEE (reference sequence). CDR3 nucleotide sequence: TGTGCCAGCAGCTCGCCGGACAGGAGAACGCAGTATTTT. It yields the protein CASSSPDRRTQYF. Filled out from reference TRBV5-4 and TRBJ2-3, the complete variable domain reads ETGVTQSPTHLIKTRGQQVTLRCSSQSGHNTVSWYQQALGQGPQFIFQYYREEENGRGNFPPRFSGLQFPNYSSELNVNALELDDSALYLCASSSPDRRTQYFGPGTRLTVL.

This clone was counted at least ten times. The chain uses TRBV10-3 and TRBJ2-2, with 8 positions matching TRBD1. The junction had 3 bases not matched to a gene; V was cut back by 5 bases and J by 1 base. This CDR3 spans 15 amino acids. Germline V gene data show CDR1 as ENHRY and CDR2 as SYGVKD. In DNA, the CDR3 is TGTGCCATCAGTAAACAGGGGGGGAACACCGGGGAGCTGTTTTTT. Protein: CAISKQGGNTGELFF.

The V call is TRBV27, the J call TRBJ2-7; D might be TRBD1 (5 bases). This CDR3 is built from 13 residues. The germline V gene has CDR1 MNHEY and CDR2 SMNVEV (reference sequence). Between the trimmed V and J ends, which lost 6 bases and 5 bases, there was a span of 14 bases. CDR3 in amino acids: CASSYTGSNEQYF. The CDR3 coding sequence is TGTGCCAGCAGCTATACAGGTTCTAACGAGCAGTACTTC.

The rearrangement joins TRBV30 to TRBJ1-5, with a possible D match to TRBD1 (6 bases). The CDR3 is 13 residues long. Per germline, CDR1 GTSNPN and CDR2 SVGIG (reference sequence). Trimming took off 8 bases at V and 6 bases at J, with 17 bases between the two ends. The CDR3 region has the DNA TGTGCCGGAGGCCAGGGGCAAGGTCAGCCCCAGCATTTT. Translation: CAGGQGQGQPQHF.

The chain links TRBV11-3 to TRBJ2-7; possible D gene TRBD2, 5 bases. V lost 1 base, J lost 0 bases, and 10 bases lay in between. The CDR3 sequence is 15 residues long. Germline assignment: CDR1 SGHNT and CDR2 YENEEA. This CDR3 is CASSLAPGSSYEQYF. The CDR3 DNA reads TGTGCCAGCAGCTTAGCCCCGGGAAGCTCCTACGAGCAGTACTTC.

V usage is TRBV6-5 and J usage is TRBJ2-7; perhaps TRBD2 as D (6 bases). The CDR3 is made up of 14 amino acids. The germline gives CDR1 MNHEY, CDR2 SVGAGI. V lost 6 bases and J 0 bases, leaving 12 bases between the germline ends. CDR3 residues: CASRVAESSYEQYF. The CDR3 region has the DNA TGTGCCAGCAGGGTAGCGGAAAGCTCCTACGAGCAGTACTTC.

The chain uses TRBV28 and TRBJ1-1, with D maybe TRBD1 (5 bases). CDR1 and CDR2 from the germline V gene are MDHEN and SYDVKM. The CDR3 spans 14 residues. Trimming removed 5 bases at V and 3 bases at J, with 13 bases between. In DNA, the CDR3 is TGTGCCAGCAGTCACGGGGGTTCGTACACTGAAGCTTTCTTT. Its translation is CASSHGGSYTEAFF.

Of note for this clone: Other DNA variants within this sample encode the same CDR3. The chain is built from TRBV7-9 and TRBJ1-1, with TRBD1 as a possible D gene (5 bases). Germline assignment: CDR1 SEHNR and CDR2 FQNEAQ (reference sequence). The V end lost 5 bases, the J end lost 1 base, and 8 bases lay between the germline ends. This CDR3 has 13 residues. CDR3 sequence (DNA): TGTGCCAGCAGCGCTACAGGGAACACTGAAGCTTTCTTT. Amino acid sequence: CASSATGNTEAFF.

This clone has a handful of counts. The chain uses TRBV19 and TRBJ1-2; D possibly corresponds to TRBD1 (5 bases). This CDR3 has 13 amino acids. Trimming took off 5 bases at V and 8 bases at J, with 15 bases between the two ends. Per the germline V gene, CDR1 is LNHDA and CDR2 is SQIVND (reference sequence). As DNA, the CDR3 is TGTGCCAGTAGTCTAAATGGAGGGGTCGGCTACACCTTC. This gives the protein CASSLNGGVGYTF.

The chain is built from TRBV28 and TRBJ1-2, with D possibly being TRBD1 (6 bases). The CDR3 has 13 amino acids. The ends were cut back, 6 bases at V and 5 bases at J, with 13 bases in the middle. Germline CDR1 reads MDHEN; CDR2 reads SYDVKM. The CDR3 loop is CASRSGTLYGYTF. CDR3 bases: TGTGCCAGCAGATCCGGGACACTTTATGGCTACACCTTC.

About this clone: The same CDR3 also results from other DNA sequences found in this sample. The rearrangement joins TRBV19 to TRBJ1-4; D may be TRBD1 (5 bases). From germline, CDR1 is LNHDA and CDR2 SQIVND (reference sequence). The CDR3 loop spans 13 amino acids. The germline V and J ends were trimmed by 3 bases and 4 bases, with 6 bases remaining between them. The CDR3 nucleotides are TGTGCCAGTAGTATTAGGGGTAATGAAAAACTGTTTTTT. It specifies CASSIRGNEKLFF.

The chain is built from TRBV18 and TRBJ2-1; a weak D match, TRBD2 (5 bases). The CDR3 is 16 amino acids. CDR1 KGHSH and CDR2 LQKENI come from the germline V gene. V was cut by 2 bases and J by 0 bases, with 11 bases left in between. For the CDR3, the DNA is TGTGCCAGCTCACCAGGTAGCGAGAGCTCCTACAATGAGCAGTTCTTC. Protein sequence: CASSPGSESSYNEQFF.

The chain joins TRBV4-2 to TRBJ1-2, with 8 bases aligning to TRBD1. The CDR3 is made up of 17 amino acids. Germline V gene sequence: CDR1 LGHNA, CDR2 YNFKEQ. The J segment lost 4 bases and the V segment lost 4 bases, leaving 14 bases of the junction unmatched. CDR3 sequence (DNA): TGTGCCAGCAGCCGGGAGGTTACCAGGGGGCGAGGCTATGGCTACACCTTC. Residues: CASSREVTRGRGYGYTF.

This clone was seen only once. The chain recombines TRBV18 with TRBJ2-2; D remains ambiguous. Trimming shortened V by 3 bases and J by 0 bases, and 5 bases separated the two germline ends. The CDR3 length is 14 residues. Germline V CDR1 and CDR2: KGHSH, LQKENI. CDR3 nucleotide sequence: TGTGCCAGCTCACCTCCTACGAACACCGGGGAGCTGTTTTTT. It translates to CASSPPTNTGELFF.

The CDR3 bases are TGTGCCAGTAGTATTTTGGGGGGGTCTCAGCCCCAGCATTTT. It codes for CASSILGGSQPQHF. J is TRBJ1-5 and V is TRBV19; D possibly corresponds to TRBD1 (5 bases). Germline CDR1 and CDR2: LNHDA and SQIVND (reference sequence). Between the trimmed V and J ends, which lost 3 bases and 6 bases, there was a span of 12 bases. CDR3 size: 14 residues.

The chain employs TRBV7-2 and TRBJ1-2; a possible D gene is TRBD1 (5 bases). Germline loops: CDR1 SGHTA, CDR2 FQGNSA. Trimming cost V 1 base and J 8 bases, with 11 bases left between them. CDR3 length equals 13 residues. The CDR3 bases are TGTGCCAGCAGCTTAGTAGAGGGGAGGGGCTACACCTTC. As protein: CASSLVEGRGYTF.

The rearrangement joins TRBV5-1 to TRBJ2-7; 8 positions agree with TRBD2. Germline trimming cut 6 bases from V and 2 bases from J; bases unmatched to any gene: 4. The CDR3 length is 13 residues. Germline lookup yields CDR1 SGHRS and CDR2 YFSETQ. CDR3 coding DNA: TGCGCCAGCAACGGGGGGGAGCCCTACGAGCAGTACTTC. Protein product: CASNGGEPYEQYF.

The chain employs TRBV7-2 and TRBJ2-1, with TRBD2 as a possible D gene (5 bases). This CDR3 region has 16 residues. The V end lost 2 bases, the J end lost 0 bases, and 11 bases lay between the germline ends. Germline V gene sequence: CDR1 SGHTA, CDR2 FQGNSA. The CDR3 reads CASSLTGVGSYNEQFF. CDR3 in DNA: TGTGCCAGCAGCTTAACCGGGGTTGGCTCCTACAATGAGCAGTTCTTC.

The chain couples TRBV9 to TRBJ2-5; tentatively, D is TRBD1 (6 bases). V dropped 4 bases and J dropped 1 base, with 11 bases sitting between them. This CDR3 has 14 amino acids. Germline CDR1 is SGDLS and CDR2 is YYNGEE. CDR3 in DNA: TGTGCCAGCAGCCCGACAGGATTCCAAGAGACCCAGTACTTC. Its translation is CASSPTGFQETQYF.

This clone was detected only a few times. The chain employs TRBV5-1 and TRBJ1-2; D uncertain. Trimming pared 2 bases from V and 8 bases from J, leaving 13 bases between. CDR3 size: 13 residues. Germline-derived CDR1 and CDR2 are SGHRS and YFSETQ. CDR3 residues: CASSFNGFWGYTF. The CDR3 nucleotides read TGCGCCAGCAGCTTCAACGGGTTTTGGGGCTACACCTTC.

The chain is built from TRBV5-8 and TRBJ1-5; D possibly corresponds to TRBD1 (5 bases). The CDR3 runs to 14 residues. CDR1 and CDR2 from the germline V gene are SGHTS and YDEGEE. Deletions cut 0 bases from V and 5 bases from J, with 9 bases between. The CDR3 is CASSLVPGHQPQHF. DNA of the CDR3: TGTGCCAGCAGCTTGGTTCCAGGGCATCAGCCCCAGCATTTT.

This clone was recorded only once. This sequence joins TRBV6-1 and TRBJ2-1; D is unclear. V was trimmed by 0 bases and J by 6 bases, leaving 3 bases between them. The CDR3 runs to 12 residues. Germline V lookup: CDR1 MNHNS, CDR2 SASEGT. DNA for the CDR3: TGTGCCAGCAGTGAAGCGGCCAATGAGCAGTTCTTC. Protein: CASSEAANEQFF.

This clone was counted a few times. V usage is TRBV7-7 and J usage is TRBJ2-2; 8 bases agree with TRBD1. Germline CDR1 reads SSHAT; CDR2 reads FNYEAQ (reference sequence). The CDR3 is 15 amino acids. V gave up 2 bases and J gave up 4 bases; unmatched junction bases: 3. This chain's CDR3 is CASSLTGGFTGELFF. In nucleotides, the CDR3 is TGTGCCAGCAGCTTAACAGGGGGATTCACCGGGGAGCTGTTTTTT. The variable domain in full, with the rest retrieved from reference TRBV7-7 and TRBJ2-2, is GAGVSQSPRYKVTKRGQDVTLRCDPISSHATLYWYQQALGQGPEFLTYFNYEAQPDKSGLPSDRFSAERPEGSISTLTIQRTEQRDSAMYRCASSLTGGFTGELFFGEGSRLTVL.